This TCR beta chain was sequenced for a study of shared clonotypes between healthy human individuals. Whole-study findings and limits: Sampling was confined to blood; repertoires within tissues likely differ.

This clone occurred a few times. Its antigen is not known. V was pared by 10 bases and J by 4 bases, with 14 bases between. This CDR3 comprises 13 residues. Germline CDR1 and CDR2: MDHEN and SYDVKM. Replicate PCRs run on sorted subsets employed 200 ng DNA, around 27,000 T cell genomes. Produced via immunoSEQ multiplex PCR; TCRdb's table is partial and in-frame only. The sample has 300,000 to 400,000 clones; over 65% are singletons. The TCR originated in a young man in good health. V gene TRBV28 combines with J gene TRBJ1-5; D is undetermined. The sequenced sample was memory CD4+ T cells sorted from blood. As for subset: CD45RA-negative fraction. DNA of the CDR3: TGTGCCACCTTATTATCCAGAAATCAGCCCCAGCATTTT. It codes for CATLLSRNQPQHF.